The 20 T cell receptor beta chains below all came from one sample that was sequenced in a study of post-analysis software for immune sequencing data. For these receptors, no antigen is known. Sequencing libraries made from TCR beta cDNA carried unique molecular identifiers. MiXCR, applied by TCRdb to the PCR reads, yields one record per CDR3 protein. The profile shows hundreds of thousands of distinct CDR3 sequences, about 60% of them singletons. Study outcomes and limitations: Five or six TRBV segments, TRBV5-6, TRBV5-1 and TRBV20-1 among them, were found more frequent in patients than controls.

Sequencing input: blood. The origin of the receptors is a girl aged 2 to 10 with multiple sclerosis.

The CDR3 DNA sequence: TGTGCCAGCAGTTACTCGGGGCAAAATGAGCAGTTCTTC. It specifies CASSYSGQNEQFF. This chain joins TRBV6-6 and TRBJ2-1; tentative D call: TRBD1 (5 bases). V was trimmed by 0 bases and J by 7 bases, leaving 7 bases between them. The CDR3 loop spans 13 amino acids. CDR1 and CDR2 (germline): MNHNY, SVGAGI (reference sequence).

This clonotype has only a few counts. V is TRBV28 and J is TRBJ1-5; TRBD1 is a possible D gene (5 bases). This CDR3 has 13 amino acids. Per germline, CDR1 MDHEN and CDR2 SYDVKM. V was shortened by 3 bases and J by 7 bases, with 10 bases between the two germline ends. CDR3 amino acids: CASSLTGEQPQHF. The DNA for the CDR3 is TGTGCCAGCAGTTTGACGGGGGAGCAGCCCCAGCATTTT.

The genes are TRBV7-3 and TRBJ2-1, with TRBD2 matching over 8 bases. This CDR3 region has 15 residues. Germline trimming cut 5 bases from V and 12 bases from J; bases unmatched to any gene: 15. Germline-derived CDR1 and CDR2 are SGHTA and FQGTGA. The CDR3 DNA sequence: TGTGCCAGCAGCCCTTCAACGGGAGGGCCTCAAGGGCAGTTCTTC. Its protein is CASSPSTGGPQGQFF.

The rearrangement links TRBV9 to TRBJ2-3; 8 positions match TRBD2. The CDR3 covers 14 residues. Germline CDR1 reads SGDLS; CDR2 reads YYNGEE. The ends lost 3 bases at V and 4 bases at J; junction bases unmatched: 4. CDR3 in amino acids: CASSGAGDADTQYF. Written as DNA, the CDR3 is TGTGCCAGCAGCGGAGCGGGAGACGCAGATACGCAGTATTTT.

This clonotype was picked up a small number of times. The CDR3 region is CSARGQPNEQFF. The CDR3 nucleotides are TGCAGCGCACGGGGACAGCCCAATGAGCAGTTCTTC. The rearrangement links TRBV29-1 to TRBJ2-1; 7 bases agree with TRBD1. Trimming cost V 7 bases and J 6 bases; bases outside gene matches: 6. The CDR3 length is 12 residues. Germline V CDR1 and CDR2: SQVTM, ANQGSEA.

This chain joins TRBV6-2 or TRBV6-3 and TRBJ1-5; D might be TRBD1 (6 bases). V shed 6 bases and J shed 4 bases, with 19 bases lying between them. Germline CDR1 MNHEY, CDR2 SVGEGT. CDR3 length: 16 amino acids. The DNA of the CDR3 is TGTGCCAGCAGCGCCGGGGGGCTTGTGGGTAATCAGCCCCAGCATTTT. Its protein product is CASSAGGLVGNQPQHF.

V and J are TRBV9 and TRBJ2-7; a possible D gene is TRBD2 (6 bases). The CDR3 is 16 residues long. Germline assignment: CDR1 SGDLS and CDR2 YYNGEE. V lost 0 bases, J lost 2 bases, and 15 bases lay in between. This CDR3 is CASSVDPGGSTYEQYF. CDR3 bases: TGTGCCAGCAGCGTAGACCCCGGAGGGTCGACCTACGAGCAGTACTTC.

This chain connects TRBV4-1 to TRBJ1-3; D might be TRBD1 (6 bases). V was clipped by 0 bases and J by 3 bases, with 15 bases between them. Germline assignment: CDR1 MGHRA and CDR2 YSYEKL. The CDR3 runs to 17 residues. CDR3 coding DNA: TGCGCCAGCAGCCAAGATCGATTCGTGACAGGTGGAAACACCATATATTTT. It specifies CASSQDRFVTGGNTIYF.

The V call is TRBV10-3, the J call TRBJ2-5; D call uncertain. The germline V gene has CDR1 ENHRY and CDR2 SYGVKD. Trimming took 3 bases from V and 3 from J, leaving 11 bases between them. This CDR3 is 14 amino acids long. The CDR3 sequence: CAISDTGQKETQYF. DNA of the CDR3: TGTGCCATCAGTGATACCGGGCAAAAAGAGACCCAGTACTTC.

The CDR3 loop reads CASSPTRVPYEQYF. CDR3 nucleotides: TGTGCCAGCAGCCCTACCAGAGTCCCCTACGAGCAGTACTTC. The chain has TRBV11-2 and TRBJ2-7; no clear D. The CDR3 extends over 14 amino acids. V was pared by 5 bases and J by 2 bases, with 13 bases between. Germline assignment: CDR1 SGHAT and CDR2 FQNNGV.

V and J are TRBV6-5 and TRBJ1-6; D not certain. Germline V lookup: CDR1 MNHEY, CDR2 SVGAGI. CDR3 length: 13 residues. V shed 6 bases and J shed 8 bases, with 11 bases lying between them. The CDR3 region is CASSLEYYSPLHF. As DNA, the CDR3 is TGTGCCAGCAGCCTGGAATACTATTCACCCCTCCACTTT.

A few counts support this clonotype. The genes are TRBV20-1 and TRBJ2-1, with 9 bases lining up with TRBD1. V dropped 3 bases and J dropped 8; count of bases not matched to a gene: 8. Per the germline V gene, CDR1 is DFQATT and CDR2 is SNEGSKA (reference sequence). CDR3 size: 14 residues. CDR3 in amino acids: CSASDLQGAHEQFF. CDR3 DNA: TGCAGTGCTAGCGATCTACAGGGGGCCCATGAGCAGTTCTTC.

The rearrangement links TRBV2 to TRBJ2-1; TRBD2 matches 9 bases. Trimming removed 4 bases from V and 8 bases from J; junction bases left unmatched: 6. This CDR3 contains 14 residues. The germline gives CDR1 SNHLY, CDR2 FYNNEI. The CDR3 DNA follows: TGTGCCAGCAGTGTTTTAGCGGGAGCGGATGAGCAGTTCTTC. This gives the protein CASSVLAGADEQFF. Combining the CDR3 with reference TRBV2 and TRBJ2-1 gives the whole variable domain EPEVTQTPSHQVTQMGQEVILRCVPISNHLYFYWYRQILGQKVEFLVSFYNNEISEKSEIFDDQFSVERPDGSNFTLKIRSTKLEDSAMYFCASSVLAGADEQFFGPGTRLTVL.

This chain uses TRBV10-3 with TRBJ2-5; the D is unclear. Germline V gene lookup returns CDR1 ENHRY and CDR2 SYGVKD. The CDR3 has 13 amino acids. Trimming took off 8 bases at V and 1 base at J, with 11 bases between the two ends. Here the CDR3 reads CAIPQGGQETQYF. CDR3 in DNA: TGTGCCATCCCCCAAGGCGGCCAAGAGACCCAGTACTTC.

The rearrangement joins TRBV20-1 to TRBJ2-3; 7 bases agree with TRBD2. V was clipped by 2 bases and J by 0 bases; unmatched bases: 2. This CDR3 has 14 amino acids. The V gene's germline CDR1 is DFQATT and CDR2 SNEGSKA (reference sequence). CDR3 in amino acids: CSARLGLSTDTQYF. CDR3 bases: TGCAGTGCTAGACTGGGACTAAGCACAGATACGCAGTATTTT.

The chain has TRBV7-9 and TRBJ2-1, with TRBD2 identical over 7 bases. Germline assignment: CDR1 SEHNR and CDR2 FQNEAQ (reference sequence). J lost 5 bases, V lost 6 bases, and 13 bases had no gene match. This CDR3 comprises 16 residues. CDR3 loop: CASSRGPSGTDNEQFF. CDR3 nucleotides: TGTGCCAGCAGTCGAGGCCCGAGCGGGACCGACAATGAGCAGTTCTTC. The variable domain in full, completed from reference TRBV7-9 and TRBJ2-1, reads DTGVSQNPRHKITKRGQNVTFRCDPISEHNRLYWYRQTLGQGPEFLTYFQNEAQLEKSRLLSDRFSAERPKGSFSTLEIQRTEQGDSAMYLCASSRGPSGTDNEQFFGPGTRLTVL.

This clonotype came up a few times. CDR3 region: CSVEDPLQGPKETQYF. The DNA of the CDR3 is TGCAGCGTTGAAGATCCACTACAGGGCCCAAAAGAGACCCAGTACTTC. V usage is TRBV29-1 and J usage is TRBJ2-5; the D gene is possibly TRBD1 (6 bases). The CDR3 extends over 16 amino acids. Trimming took 0 bases from V and 3 from J, leaving 17 bases between them. Looked up from germline, CDR1 is SQVTM and CDR2 is ANQGSEA.

V is TRBV6-5 and J is TRBJ1-1; 7 positions agree with TRBD1. The CDR3 length is 15 residues. CDR1 and CDR2 (germline): MNHEY, SVGAGI. V dropped 2 bases and J dropped 0; count of bases not matched to a gene: 3. This CDR3 reads CASSYAGTVNTEAFF. The CDR3 DNA is TGTGCCAGCAGTTACGCCGGGACAGTGAACACTGAAGCTTTCTTT.

The chain joins TRBV3-1 to TRBJ1-2; TRBD1 agrees at 8 bases. The CDR3 spans 15 residues. Germline CDR1 reads LGHDT; CDR2 reads YNNKEL (reference sequence). Losses at the gene ends were 4 bases for V and 7 bases for J; bases not matched to a gene: 11. The CDR3 reads CASSPRGRLSTGYTF. For the CDR3, the DNA is TGTGCCAGCAGCCCCAGGGGGCGCTTATCTACTGGCTACACCTTC.

This clonotype was found a few times. CDR3 bases: TGTGCCAGCAGCCAAAGGAGGGGGAGCGGCACTGAAGCTTTCTTT. Its translation is CASSQRRGSGTEAFF. V usage is TRBV11-3 and J usage is TRBJ1-1; a possible D gene is TRBD1 (6 bases). V lost 5 bases and J lost 4, with 17 bases in between. In germline, CDR1 is SGHNT, CDR2 YENEEA. CDR3 length: 15 amino acids.